This T cell receptor (beta chain) was sequenced for a study of vaccination effects on CD4 cells after COVID-19. Regarding the study as a whole: In the study, convalescent patients were few, and early post-infection timepoints were absent. Whether induced by infection or by vaccine, clones showed marked clonal contraction late after vaccination.

In the ViraFEST assay, antigen-specific CD4+ clonotypes were identified by expansion after peptide-pool stimulation. A 10-day culture period preceded the isolation of CD4+ T cells. Having tested negative for nucleocapsid antibodies, the vaccine recipients showed no prior SARS-CoV-2 infection. Cultures used roughly 1.8 million PBMC per well, 9 to 10 IU/ml IL-2 and around 9.5 ug/ml peptides. As regards this clone: Antigen specificity is unknown.

This CDR3 has 13 residues. V was pared by 2 bases and J by 6 bases, with 3 bases of the junction left unmatched. Looked up from germline, CDR1 is GTSNPN and CDR2 is SVGIG (reference sequence). The protocol was immunoSEQ multiplex PCR, while the TCRdb copy is restricted to in-frame clones and leaves out a portion. The sample shows 20,000 to 25,000 clones, approximately 81% of them seen only once. Sequenced material: CD4+ T cells from PBMCs cultured with HCoV-NL63 spike peptides, taken before COVID-19 vaccination. The receptor was isolated from a human donor who received a COVID-19 vaccine. J is TRBJ1-5 and V is TRBV30, with 8 bases fitting TRBD1. The CDR3 DNA reads TGTGCCTGGAGTACAGGGGGAGGTCAGCCCCAGCATTTT. It yields the protein CAWSTGGGQPQHF.